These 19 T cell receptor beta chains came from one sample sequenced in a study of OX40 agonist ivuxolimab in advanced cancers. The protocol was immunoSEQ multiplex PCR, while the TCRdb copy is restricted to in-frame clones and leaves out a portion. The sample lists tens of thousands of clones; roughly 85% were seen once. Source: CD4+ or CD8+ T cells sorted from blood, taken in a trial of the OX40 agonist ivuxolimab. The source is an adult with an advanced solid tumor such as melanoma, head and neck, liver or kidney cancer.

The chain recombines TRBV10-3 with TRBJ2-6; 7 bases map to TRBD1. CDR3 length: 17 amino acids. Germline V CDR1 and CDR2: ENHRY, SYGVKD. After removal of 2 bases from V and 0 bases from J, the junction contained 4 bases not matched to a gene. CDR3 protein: CAISEVTGNSGANVLTF. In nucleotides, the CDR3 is TGTGCCATCAGTGAGGTGACAGGGAACTCTGGGGCCAACGTCCTGACTTTC.

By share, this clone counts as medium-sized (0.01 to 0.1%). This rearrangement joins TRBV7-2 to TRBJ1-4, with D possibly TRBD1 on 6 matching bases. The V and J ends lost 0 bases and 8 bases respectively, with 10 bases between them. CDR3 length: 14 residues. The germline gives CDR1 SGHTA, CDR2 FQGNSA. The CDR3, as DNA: TGTGCCAGCAGCTTAGCGGGGGCTGGCGAAAAACTGTTTTTT. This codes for CASSLAGAGEKLFF.

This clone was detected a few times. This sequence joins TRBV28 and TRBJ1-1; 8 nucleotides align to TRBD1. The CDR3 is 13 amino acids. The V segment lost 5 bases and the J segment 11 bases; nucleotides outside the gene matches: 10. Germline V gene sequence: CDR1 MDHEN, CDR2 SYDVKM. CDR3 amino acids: CASSPLPGDRAFF. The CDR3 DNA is TGTGCCAGCAGTCCCCTTCCCGGGGACAGGGCTTTCTTT.

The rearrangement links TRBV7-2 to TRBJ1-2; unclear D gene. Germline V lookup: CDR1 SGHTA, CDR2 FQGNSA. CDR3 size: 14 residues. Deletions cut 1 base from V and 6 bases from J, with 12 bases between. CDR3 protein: CASSLVQQINGYTF. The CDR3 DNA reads TGTGCCAGCAGCTTAGTTCAACAGATAAATGGCTACACCTTC.

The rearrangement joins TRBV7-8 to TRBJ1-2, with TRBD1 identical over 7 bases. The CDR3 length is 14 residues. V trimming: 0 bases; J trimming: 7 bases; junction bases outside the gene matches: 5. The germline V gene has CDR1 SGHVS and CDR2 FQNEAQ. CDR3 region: CASSLAQGEVGYTF. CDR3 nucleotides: TGTGCCAGCAGCTTAGCGCAGGGGGAGGTTGGCTACACCTTC.

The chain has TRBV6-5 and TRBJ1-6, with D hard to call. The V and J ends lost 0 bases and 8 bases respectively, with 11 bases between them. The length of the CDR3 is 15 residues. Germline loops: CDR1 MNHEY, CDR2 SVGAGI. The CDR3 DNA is TGTGCCAGCAGTTACTCGGGTCAGGCAGATTCACCCCTCCACTTT. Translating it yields CASSYSGQADSPLHF.

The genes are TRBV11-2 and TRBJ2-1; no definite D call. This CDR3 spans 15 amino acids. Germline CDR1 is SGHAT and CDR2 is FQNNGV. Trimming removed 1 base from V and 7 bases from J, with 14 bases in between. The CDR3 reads CASSLVATRTNEQFF. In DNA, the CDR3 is TGTGCCAGCAGCTTAGTGGCCACCCGTACGAATGAGCAGTTCTTC. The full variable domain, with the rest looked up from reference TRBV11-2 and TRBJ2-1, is EAGVAQSPRYKIIEKRQSVAFWCNPISGHATLYWYQQILGQGPKLLIQFQNNGVVDDSQLPKDRFSAERLKGVDSTLKIQPAKLEDSAVYLCASSLVATRTNEQFFGPGTRLTVL.

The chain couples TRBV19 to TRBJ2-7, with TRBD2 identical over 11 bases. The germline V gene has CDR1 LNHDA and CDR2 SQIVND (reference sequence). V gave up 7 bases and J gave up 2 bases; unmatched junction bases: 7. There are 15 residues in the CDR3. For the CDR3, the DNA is TGTGCCAGTACCCCCGGGACTAGCGGTACCTACGAGCAGTACTTC. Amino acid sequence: CASTPGTSGTYEQYF.

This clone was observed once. In nucleotides, the CDR3 is TGTGCCAGCAGTCCAAGCGGGGGGTTCGATACGCAGTATTTT. This codes for CASSPSGGFDTQYF. The rearrangement uses TRBV28 and TRBJ2-3; 9 bases fit TRBD2. The CDR3 is 14 amino acids. The germline V gene encodes CDR1 MDHEN and CDR2 SYDVKM. Trimming cost V 5 bases and J 6 bases; bases outside gene matches: 6.

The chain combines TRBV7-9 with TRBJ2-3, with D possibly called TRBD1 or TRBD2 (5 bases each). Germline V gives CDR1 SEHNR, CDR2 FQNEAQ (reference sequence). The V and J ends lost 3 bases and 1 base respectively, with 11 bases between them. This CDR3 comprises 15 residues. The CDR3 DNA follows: TGTGCCAGCAGCTTTCGGGACCTTCGCACAGATACGCAGTATTTT. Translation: CASSFRDLRTDTQYF.

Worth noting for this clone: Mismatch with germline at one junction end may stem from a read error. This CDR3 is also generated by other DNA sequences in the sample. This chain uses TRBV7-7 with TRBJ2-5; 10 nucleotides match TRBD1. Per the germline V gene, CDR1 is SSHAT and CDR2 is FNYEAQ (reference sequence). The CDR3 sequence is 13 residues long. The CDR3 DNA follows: TGTGCTAGCAGCTCGGACAGGGGGGAGACCCAGTACTTC. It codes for CASSSDRGETQYF.

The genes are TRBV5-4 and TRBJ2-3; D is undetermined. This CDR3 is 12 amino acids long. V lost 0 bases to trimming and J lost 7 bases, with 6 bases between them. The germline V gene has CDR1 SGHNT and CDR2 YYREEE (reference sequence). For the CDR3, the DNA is TGTGCCAGCAGCTTGGAGGCGAATACGCAGTATTTT. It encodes CASSLEANTQYF.

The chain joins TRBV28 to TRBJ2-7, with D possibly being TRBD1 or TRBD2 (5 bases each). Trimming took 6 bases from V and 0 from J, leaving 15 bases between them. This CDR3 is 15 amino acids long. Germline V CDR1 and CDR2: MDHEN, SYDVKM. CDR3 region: CASSTPGSSSYEQYF. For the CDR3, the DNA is TGTGCCAGCAGCACCCCAGGGAGTAGCTCCTACGAGCAGTACTTC.

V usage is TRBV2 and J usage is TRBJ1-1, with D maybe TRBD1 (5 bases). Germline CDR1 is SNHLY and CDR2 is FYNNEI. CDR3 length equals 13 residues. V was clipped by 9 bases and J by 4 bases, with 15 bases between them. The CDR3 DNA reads TGTGCCAGACAACCAGGGAGTAGCACTGAAGCTTTCTTT. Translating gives CARQPGSSTEAFF.

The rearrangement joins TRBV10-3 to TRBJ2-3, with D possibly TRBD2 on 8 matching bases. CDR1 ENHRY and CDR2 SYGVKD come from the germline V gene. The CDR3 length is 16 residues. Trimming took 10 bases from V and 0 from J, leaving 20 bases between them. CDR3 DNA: TGTGCCACCAGGGGGGGGGCTAGCGGGAGCACAGATACGCAGTATTTT. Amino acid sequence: CATRGGASGSTDTQYF.

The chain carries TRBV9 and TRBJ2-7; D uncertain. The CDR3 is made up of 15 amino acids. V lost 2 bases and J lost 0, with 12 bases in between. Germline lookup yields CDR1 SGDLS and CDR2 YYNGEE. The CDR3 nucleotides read TGTGCCAGCAGCGTTGGATCGGGCAGCTCCTACGAGCAGTACTTC. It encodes CASSVGSGSSYEQYF.

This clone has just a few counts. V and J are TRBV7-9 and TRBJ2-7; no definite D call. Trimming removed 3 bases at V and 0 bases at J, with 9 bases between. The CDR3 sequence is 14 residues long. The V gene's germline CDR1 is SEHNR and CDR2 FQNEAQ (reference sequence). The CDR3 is CASSFTESSYEQYF. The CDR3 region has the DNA TGTGCCAGCAGCTTTACCGAGAGCTCCTACGAGCAGTACTTC.

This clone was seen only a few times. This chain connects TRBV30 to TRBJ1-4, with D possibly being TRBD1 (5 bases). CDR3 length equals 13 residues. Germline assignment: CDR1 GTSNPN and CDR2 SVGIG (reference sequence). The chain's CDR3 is CATEPVGHGKLFF. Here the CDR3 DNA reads TGTGCTACCGAACCGGTGGGGCATGGAAAACTGTTTTTT.

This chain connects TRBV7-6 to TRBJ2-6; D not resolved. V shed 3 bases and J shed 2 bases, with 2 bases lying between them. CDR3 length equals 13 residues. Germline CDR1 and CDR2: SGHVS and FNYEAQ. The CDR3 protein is CASSFPGANVLTF. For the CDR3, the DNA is TGTGCCAGCAGCTTCCCTGGGGCCAACGTCCTGACTTTC.